What follows is one T cell receptor (beta chain) and its context. Its specificity is not known. The data are from a study of T cell repertoires in cytomegalovirus infection. For the study at large: TCR beta signatures that were public indicated CMV infection and matching HLA type.

Germline V gene sequence: CDR1 SGDLS, CDR2 YYNGEE. The V end lost 0 bases, the J end lost 6 bases, and 13 bases lay between the germline ends. This CDR3 region has 15 residues. TCRdb analysed the reads with MiXCR anew, one entry per CDR3 protein. The sample lists about 830,000 distinct CDR3 sequences; approximately 32% were seen once. Whole-study results and caveats: HLA-C-restricted CMV clonotypes gave the most frequent clonotype in two of eight donors.

The chain employs TRBV9 and TRBJ1-5, with D possibly being TRBD1 (5 bases). The source was cultured CD8+ T cells from PBMCs, collected from culture after CMV antigen stimulation. The origin of this receptor is a human donor in good health (CMV status not recorded). Some clones in this sample may be carry-over from other donors' samples. Here the CDR3 DNA reads TGTGCCAGCAGCGTAGGCCCAGGGCTGGGTCAGCCCCAGCATTTT. As protein: CASSVGPGLGQPQHF.